This T cell receptor (beta chain) is from a study of PD-1 blockade in classical Hodgkin lymphoma. Overall study findings and caveats: Newly diagnosed patients were reported to exhibit reduced baseline TCR diversity relative to healthy donors. Significant TCR diversity gains by C4D1 occurred in CD4+ but not CD8+ cells.

In the case of this clone: Its specificity is unknown.

Germline V lookup: CDR1 SGHNT, CDR2 YYREEE (reference sequence). Deletions cut 4 bases from V and 4 bases from J, with 21 bases between. The CDR3 is 16 residues long. Libraries were prepared by immunoSEQ multiplex PCR; TCRdb keeps only in-frame clonotypes and omits some of them. The sample yields 25,000 or so clones, about 74% seen once. After autologous stem cell transplantation all patients relapsed, and prior brentuximab vedotin exposure differed between cohorts. Starting with thawed PBMCs, CD4+ T cells were purified by magnetic negative selection. The chain recombines TRBV5-4 with TRBJ2-7; D ambiguous. The sequenced sample was CD4+ T cells from blood, obtained at baseline. This TCR was recovered from a human donor with classical Hodgkin lymphoma. The CDR3 nucleotides read TGTGCCAGCAGCCCGGCCCCGATAGAAATAAGGTACGAGCAGTACTTC. Protein sequence: CASSPAPIEIRYEQYF.